The 5 T cell receptor beta chains below were found in one sample sequenced in a study of cytomegalovirus exposure and HLA in healthy donors. Amplification used 60 Vbeta primers and 13 Jbeta primers. Data came from immunoSEQ multiplex PCR; TCRdb stores just in-frame clones and leaves some out. The table records 90,000 to 120,000 clones, approximately 81% of them present only once. The sample consisted of PBMCs. Source of these receptors: a man aged 25-45 years in good health and CMV-seronegative.

The rearrangement links TRBV4-1 to TRBJ1-2; 9 nucleotides line up with TRBD1. The trim removed 0 bases at V and 8 bases at J, leaving 7 bases unmatched. This CDR3 region has 15 residues. Germline V lookup: CDR1 MGHRA, CDR2 YSYEKL. CDR3 DNA sequence: TGCGCCAGCAGCCAAGAATCGGACAGGGGTAGGGGCTACACCTTC. Residues: CASSQESDRGRGYTF.

This clone occurred once. V and J are TRBV30 and TRBJ1-2, with a tentative D call TRBD1 (5 bases). Trimming shortened V by 0 bases and J by 5 bases, and 16 bases separated the two germline ends. CDR3 length: 15 amino acids. Germline CDR1 GTSNPN, CDR2 SVGIG (reference sequence). The CDR3 DNA follows: TGTGCCTGGAGTGTACTTAACGGGGGTGGATATGGCTACACCTTC. It codes for CAWSVLNGGGYGYTF.

The chain uses TRBV27 and TRBJ2-4; TRBD2 agrees at 7 bases. Germline V gene data show CDR1 as MNHEY and CDR2 as SMNVEV (reference sequence). The CDR3 has 14 amino acids. J was trimmed by 4 bases and V by 3 bases; bases with no gene match: 3. The CDR3 nucleotides read TGTGCCAGCAGTTTGGCGGGGGTTAAAAACATTCAGTACTTC. This encodes CASSLAGVKNIQYF.

This clone occurred a few times. This chain joins TRBV6-1 and TRBJ2-7; a possible D gene is TRBD1 (5 bases). V was clipped by 5 bases and J by 6 bases, with 20 bases between them. Germline loops: CDR1 MNHNS, CDR2 SASEGT. This CDR3 is built from 15 residues. The DNA of the CDR3 is TGTGCCAGCAGTCAGGAAGGGGCCAGTTCGGGCGAGCAGTACTTC. This sequence encodes CASSQEGASSGEQYF.

This clone was found once. The genes are TRBV6-5 and TRBJ1-2; D perhaps matches TRBD1 (5 bases). CDR1 is MNHEY, CDR2 SVGAGI, per germline. The CDR3 spans 15 residues. Trimming shortened V by 8 bases and J by 7 bases, and 23 bases separated the two germline ends. CDR3 coding DNA: TGTGCCAGCTCGGGGGTGGGGCGCCGGTTTAGTGGCTACACCTTC. Protein sequence: CASSGVGRRFSGYTF.